These T cell receptor beta chains were read from a single sample in a study of early T cells in non-severe SARS-CoV-2 infection. MiXCR, applied by TCRdb to the 5' RACE reads, yields one record per CDR3 protein. The sample records about 20,000 distinct CDR3 sequences, under 5% being singletons. Sequenced material: whole blood. These receptor sequences come from an adult who was a healthcare worker with PCR-confirmed SARS-CoV-2 infection or an uninfected control (not recorded which). Each CDR3 is given with its conserved first and last residue. Fields, in order: V gene, J gene, clone size, D gene, CDR3 protein, CDR3 DNA. D genes are given only for firm matches. Size is stated for part of the rows, as once, few or many counts, or as a class when the clone is expanded.

V: TRBV9; J: TRBJ1-2; size: many; D: TRBD1; CDR3: CASSLDAVEGAYGYTF; DNA: TGTGCCAGCAGCCTAGACGCCGTGGAGGGGGCCTATGGCTACACCTTC
V: TRBV6-5; J: TRBJ1-1; size: medium-sized; D: NA; CDR3: CASSLVRDTEAFF; DNA: TGTGCCAGCAGTTTGGTCCGTGACACTGAAGCTTTCTTT
V: TRBV6-4; J: TRBJ2-5; size: medium-sized; D: NA; CDR3: CASSVTSEAQETQYF; DNA: TGTGCCAGCAGTGTTACGAGCGAAGCCCAAGAGACCCAGTACTTC
V: TRBV10-3; J: TRBJ2-3; size: many; D: NA; CDR3: CAISWGGRTDTQYF; DNA: TGTGCCATCAGTTGGGGGGGCCGCACAGATACGCAGTATTTT
V: TRBV6-1; J: TRBJ2-5; size: many; D: NA; CDR3: CASSRNRGAETQYF; DNA: TGTGCCAGCAGCCGAAATAGAGGCGCGGAGACCCAGTACTTC
V: TRBV7-9; J: TRBJ2-7; size: many; D: TRBD1; CDR3: CASSSDRGPTYEQYF; DNA: TGTGCCAGCAGCTCAGACAGGGGACCTACCTACGAGCAGTACTTC
V: TRBV20-1; J: TRBJ1-3; size: NA; D: TRBD1; CDR3: CSARDPQGVRDTIYF; DNA: TGCAGTGCTAGAGATCCCCAGGGGGTGAGAGACACCATATATTTT
V: TRBV30; J: TRBJ2-3; size: NA; D: TRBD2; CDR3: CAWRRLAGGAQYF; DNA: TGTGCCTGGAGGAGGCTAGCGGGGGGGGCGCAGTATTTT
V: TRBV6-1; J: TRBJ1-2; size: many; D: NA; CDR3: CASSEAPELYGYTF; DNA: TGTGCCAGCAGTGAAGCCCCGGAGCTCTATGGCTACACCTTC
V: TRBV5-5; J: TRBJ2-5; size: medium-sized; D: NA; CDR3: CASSLNQETQYF; DNA: TGTGCCAGCAGCTTGAATCAAGAGACCCAGTACTTC
V: TRBV4-3; J: TRBJ2-7; size: many; D: NA; CDR3: CASSQEATRGSRYEQYF; DNA: TGCGCCAGCAGCCAAGAAGCCACGCGAGGGAGCCGCTACGAGCAGTACTTC
V: TRBV7-2; J: TRBJ1-3; size: many; D: TRBD1; CDR3: CASSSGGNSGNTIYF; DNA: TGTGCCAGCAGCTCAGGGGGGAACTCTGGAAACACCATATATTTT
V: TRBV5-1; J: TRBJ2-3; size: many; D: TRBD2; CDR3: CASSSRTSQGADTQYF; DNA: TGCGCCAGCAGCTCACGGACTAGCCAAGGGGCAGATACGCAGTATTTT
V: TRBV7-9; J: TRBJ2-2; size: few; D: TRBD2; CDR3: CASRRPGLADTGELFF; DNA: TGTGCCAGCAGGAGACCGGGACTAGCGGATACCGGGGAGCTGTTTTTT
V: TRBV20-1; J: TRBJ2-5; size: few; D: TRBD2; CDR3: CSAREAGTIQTQYF; DNA: TGCAGTGCTAGAGAAGCGGGGACTATACAGACCCAGTACTTC
V: TRBV5-1; J: TRBJ1-5; size: medium-sized; D: NA; CDR3: CASSMGGAQPQHF; DNA: TGCGCCAGCAGCATGGGGGGCGCGCAGCCCCAGCATTTT
V: TRBV12-3/TRBV12-4; J: TRBJ1-5; size: many; D: NA; CDR3: CASSFRSNQPQHF; DNA: TGTGCCAGCAGCTTTCGAAGCAATCAGCCCCAGCATTTT
V: TRBV20-1; J: TRBJ1-4; size: many; D: NA; CDR3: CSATRRSANEKLFF; DNA: TGCAGTGCTACAAGGAGATCAGCTAATGAAAAACTGTTTTTT
V: TRBV7-9; J: TRBJ1-4; size: many; D: TRBD1; CDR3: CASSSSTGSNEKLFF; DNA: TGTGCCAGCAGCTCCTCGACAGGGTCTAATGAAAAACTGTTTTTT
V: TRBV6-5; J: TRBJ1-2; size: NA; D: TRBD1; CDR3: CASKWTGQSDYGYTF; DNA: TGTGCCAGCAAATGGACGGGACAGTCCGACTATGGCTACACCTTC
V: TRBV6-2/TRBV6-3; J: TRBJ2-5; size: many; D: NA; CDR3: CASSYGGGWETQYF; DNA: TGTGCCAGCAGTTACGGCGGGGGCTGGGAGACCCAGTACTTC
V: TRBV11-2; J: TRBJ1-1; size: many; D: NA; CDR3: CASSINSQRGGNTEAFF; DNA: TGTGCCAGCAGCATCAATTCGCAGCGCGGGGGCAACACTGAAGCTTTCTTT
V: TRBV19; J: TRBJ1-2; size: medium-sized; D: NA; CDR3: CASSIASKAYGYTF; DNA: TGTGCCAGTAGTATAGCGAGCAAGGCCTATGGCTACACCTTC
V: TRBV20-1; J: TRBJ1-2; size: many; D: NA; CDR3: CSGGPELNYGYTF; DNA: TGCAGTGGTGGGCCTGAACTTAACTATGGCTACACCTTC
V: TRBV11-2; J: TRBJ2-1; size: many; D: TRBD1; CDR3: CASSLGVQGEYNEQFF; DNA: TGTGCCAGCAGCTTAGGTGTACAGGGGGAGTACAATGAGCAGTTCTTC
V: TRBV7-8; J: TRBJ2-7; size: NA; D: NA; CDR3: CASSLRAQGYEQYF; DNA: TGTGCCAGCAGCCTCCGGGCCCAGGGGTACGAGCAGTACTTC
V: TRBV6-1; J: TRBJ2-2; size: NA; D: NA; CDR3: CASSEIRPGELFF; DNA: TGTGCCAGCAGTGAAATCCGGCCCGGGGAGCTGTTTTTT
V: TRBV27; J: TRBJ1-2; size: many; D: TRBD1; CDR3: CASSFSGGANGYTF; DNA: TGTGCCAGCAGTTTTTCAGGGGGCGCGAATGGCTACACCTTC
V: TRBV12-3/TRBV12-4; J: TRBJ1-1; size: many; D: NA; CDR3: CASRLSARELQAFF; DNA: TGTGCCAGCAGACTTAGCGCTAGGGAGCTCCAAGCTTTCTTT
V: TRBV20-1; J: TRBJ1-5; size: many; D: NA; CDR3: CSAREWLEPQHF; DNA: TGCAGTGCTAGAGAGTGGCTGGAGCCCCAGCATTTT
V: TRBV5-1; J: TRBJ1-1; size: NA; D: TRBD1; CDR3: CASSLTGTGNTEAFF; DNA: TGCGCCAGCAGCCTTACCGGGACAGGGAACACTGAAGCTTTCTTT
V: TRBV4-3; J: TRBJ2-3; size: NA; D: TRBD2; CDR3: CASSQGLAGFGDTQYF; DNA: TGCGCCAGCAGCCAAGGTCTAGCGGGGTTTGGAGATACGCAGTATTTT
V: TRBV11-2; J: TRBJ2-2; size: many; D: NA; CDR3: CASSLGRRTNTGELFF; DNA: TGTGCCAGCAGCTTAGGGCGGCGTACGAACACCGGGGAGCTGTTTTTT
V: TRBV6-6; J: TRBJ2-7; size: few; D: TRBD1; CDR3: CASRNRGTSPYEQYF; DNA: TGTGCCAGCAGGAACAGGGGGACTTCCCCCTACGAGCAGTACTTC
V: TRBV7-2; J: TRBJ2-5; size: medium-sized; D: NA; CDR3: CASSQRGEETQYF; DNA: TGTGCCAGCAGCCAAAGAGGTGAAGAGACCCAGTACTTC
V: TRBV11-3; J: TRBJ2-5; size: medium-sized; D: NA; CDR3: CASSSTNGRRETQYF; DNA: TGTGCCAGCAGCTCCACCAACGGACGGCGGGAGACCCAGTACTTC
V: TRBV5-1; J: TRBJ2-5; size: many; D: TRBD2; CDR3: CASSFSGVRETQYF; DNA: TGCGCCAGCAGCTTTAGCGGGGTTCGAGAGACCCAGTACTTC
V: TRBV2; J: TRBJ2-2; size: many; D: TRBD2; CDR3: CASLAGLGELFF; DNA: TGTGCCAGCCTAGCGGGGCTCGGGGAGCTGTTTTTT
V: TRBV6-4; J: TRBJ2-2; size: medium-sized; D: NA; CDR3: CASSADPENTGELFF; DNA: TGTGCCAGCAGCGCGGACCCCGAGAACACCGGGGAGCTGTTTTTT
V: TRBV29-1; J: TRBJ2-5; size: many; D: TRBD2; CDR3: CSVDGASGGTGETQYF; DNA: TGCAGCGTTGATGGGGCTAGCGGGGGGACCGGGGAGACCCAGTACTTC
V: TRBV11-2; J: TRBJ2-7; size: NA; D: NA; CDR3: CASSHARGGYEQYF; DNA: TGTGCCAGCAGCCACGCCCGAGGGGGCTACGAGCAGTACTTC
V: TRBV7-2; J: TRBJ2-1; size: many; D: TRBD2; CDR3: CASSFPSGGGRSYNEQFF; DNA: TGTGCCAGCAGCTTCCCTAGCGGGGGGGGACGCTCCTACAATGAGCAGTTCTTC
V: TRBV10-1; J: TRBJ2-7; size: many; D: TRBD1; CDR3: CASSGGTGIAYEQYF; DNA: TGCGCCAGCAGTGGCGGGACAGGGATAGCCTACGAGCAGTACTTC
V: TRBV12-3/TRBV12-4; J: TRBJ2-2; size: many; D: TRBD2; CDR3: CASSHTLAGAKTGELFF; DNA: TGTGCCAGCAGCCATACCCTAGCGGGGGCCAAAACCGGGGAGCTGTTTTTT
V: TRBV4-2; J: TRBJ2-1; size: many; D: NA; CDR3: CASSPFPNLLETDEQFF; DNA: TGTGCCAGCAGCCCCTTTCCCAACCTGTTGGAGACCGATGAGCAGTTCTTC
V: TRBV7-8; J: TRBJ2-3; size: few; D: NA; CDR3: CASSNDGNTQYF; DNA: TGTGCCAGCAGCAACGACGGGAATACGCAGTATTTT
V: TRBV10-3; J: TRBJ1-2; size: many; D: TRBD1; CDR3: CAISDRQGARQGYTF; DNA: TGTGCCATCAGTGACCGACAGGGGGCGCGTCAGGGCTACACCTTC
V: TRBV6-5; J: TRBJ1-2; size: NA; D: TRBD1; CDR3: CASSYGLQGINGYTF; DNA: TGTGCCAGCAGTTACGGACTACAGGGGATAAATGGCTACACCTTC
V: TRBV12-5; J: TRBJ2-2; size: few; D: NA; CDR3: CASGYLPGPGELFF; DNA: TGTGCTAGTGGTTACTTACCCGGACCCGGGGAGCTGTTTTTT
V: TRBV5-1; J: TRBJ1-1; size: many; D: NA; CDR3: CASSLRPNQVNTEAFF; DNA: TGCGCCAGCAGTCTGAGGCCGAACCAAGTGAACACTGAAGCTTTCTTT
V: TRBV20-1; J: TRBJ2-2; size: few; D: NA; CDR3: CSADPFQGTGELFF; DNA: TGCAGTGCAGATCCCTTCCAGGGGACCGGGGAGCTGTTTTTT
V: TRBV5-1; J: TRBJ2-3; size: many; D: TRBD2; CDR3: CASKWLAGSPADTQYF; DNA: TGCGCCAGCAAGTGGCTAGCGGGATCCCCGGCGGATACGCAGTATTTT
V: TRBV11-2; J: TRBJ2-2; size: many; D: NA; CDR3: CASSPDNANTGELFF; DNA: TGTGCCAGCAGCCCCGACAACGCGAACACCGGGGAGCTGTTTTTT
V: TRBV6-1; J: TRBJ2-1; size: many; D: TRBD1; CDR3: CASSTLRGLSSYNEQFF; DNA: TGTGCCAGCAGCACACTCAGGGGGCTGAGCTCCTACAATGAGCAGTTCTTC
V: TRBV12-3/TRBV12-4; J: TRBJ2-2; size: NA; D: TRBD1; CDR3: CASSSQGQVNTGELFF; DNA: TGTGCCAGCAGCTCACAGGGGCAGGTGAACACCGGGGAGCTGTTTTTT